This entry features one T cell receptor (beta chain) sequence. Germline values: CDR1 MNHEY, CDR2 SMNVEV (reference sequence). This CDR3 has 11 residues. Between the trimmed V and J ends, which lost 6 bases and 4 bases, there was a span of 5 bases. The sample originates from a study of cytomegalovirus exposure and HLA in healthy donors. PCR amplification relied on 60 Vbeta primers (plus 13 Jbeta primers). In the original analysis: Around 10 million shared chains were among some 80 million unique TCR beta chains counted in a later analysis. Measured with immunoSEQ multiplex PCR; TCRdb has only the in-frame clones, and not every one. V, J and clone size derive from that table, while D and trimming were established from the DNA sequence. The sample contains 200,000 or so clones, about 87% of which appear only once.

This clonotype was sampled from a man aged 25 to 45 in good health and CMV-seronegative. The chain joins TRBV27 to TRBJ2-3; D unclear. Sample: PBMCs. CDR3 protein: CASSTADTQYF. The CDR3 DNA reads TGTGCCAGCAGCACGGCAGATACGCAGTATTTT.